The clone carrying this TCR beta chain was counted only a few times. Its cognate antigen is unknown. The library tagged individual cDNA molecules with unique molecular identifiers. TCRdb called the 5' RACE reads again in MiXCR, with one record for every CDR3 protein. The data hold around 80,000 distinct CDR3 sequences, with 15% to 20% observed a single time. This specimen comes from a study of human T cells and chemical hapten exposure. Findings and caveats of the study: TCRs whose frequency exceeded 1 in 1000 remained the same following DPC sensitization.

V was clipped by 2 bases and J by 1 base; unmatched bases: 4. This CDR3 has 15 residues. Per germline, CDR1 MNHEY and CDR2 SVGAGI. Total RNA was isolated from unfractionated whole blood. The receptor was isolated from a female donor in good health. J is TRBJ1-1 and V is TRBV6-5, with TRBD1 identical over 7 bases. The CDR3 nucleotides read TGTGCCAGCAGTTACAATCAGGGGGAGAACACTGAAGCTTTCTTT. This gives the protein CASSYNQGENTEAFF.